Below, 7 T cell receptor beta chains from the same sample are listed, as sequenced in a study of PD-1 blockade in classical Hodgkin lymphoma. The repertoire was sequenced with immunoSEQ multiplex PCR; TCRdb's copy has only in-frame clones and lacks some. This table has 13,000 or so clones, approximately 80% appearing once. Time point defined: cycle 4 day 1 (C4D1), after five to seven weeks of nivolumab. Brentuximab vedotin exposure varied among the patients, all of whom had relapsed after autologous stem cell transplantation. Specimen: peripheral blood mononuclear cells (PBMCs), collected before the fourth cycle of nivolumab. These receptors came from a human donor with classical Hodgkin lymphoma.

Only one count was recorded for this clone. CDR3 bases: TGTGCCAGCAGCCGCCGACGGTTGGCTGGGAAAGAGACCCAGTACTTC. Translation gives CASSRRRLAGKETQYF. This rearrangement joins TRBV5-4 to TRBJ2-5; no clear D gene. Germline V gene sequence: CDR1 SGHNT, CDR2 YYREEE (reference sequence). The CDR3 consists of 16 residues. The V and J ends lost 4 bases and 3 bases respectively, with 19 bases between them.

The chain combines TRBV13 with TRBJ1-6; D gene ambiguous. The CDR3 is 15 amino acids. V was trimmed by 0 bases and J by 10 bases, leaving 13 bases between them. Germline CDR1 is PRHDT and CDR2 is FYEKMQ (reference sequence). CDR3 sequence: CASSLGSGARSPLHF. CDR3 sequence (DNA): TGTGCCAGCAGCTTAGGGTCGGGTGCCCGGTCACCCCTCCACTTT.

The chain is built from TRBV6-6 and TRBJ1-1; unclear D gene. This CDR3 comprises 13 residues. CDR1 and CDR2 from the germline V gene are MNHNY and SVGAGI (reference sequence). Trimming removed 2 bases from V and 1 base from J, with 5 bases in between. CDR3 sequence: CASSYTENTEAFF. CDR3 DNA sequence: TGTGCCAGCAGTTACACTGAGAACACTGAAGCTTTCTTT.

The J gene is TRBJ1-2, the V gene TRBV4-1, with unresolved D. Trimming left V 0 bases short and J 8 bases short, with 7 bases between. The CDR3 length is 12 residues. CDR1 and CDR2 (germline): MGHRA, YSYEKL. CDR3: CASSQDLEGYTF. In DNA, the CDR3 is TGCGCCAGCAGCCAAGATCTCGAGGGCTACACCTTC.

This chain links TRBV4-3 with TRBJ2-1; 7 bases align to TRBD1. J gave up 9 bases and V 4 bases, and 6 bases lay outside the gene matches. This CDR3 is built from 13 residues. CDR1 is LGHNA, CDR2 YSLEER, per germline. The CDR3 loop reads CASSLEGAGEQFF. CDR3 nucleotides: TGCGCCAGCAGCCTAGAGGGGGCCGGTGAGCAGTTCTTC.

This clone was found a few times. The chain carries TRBV7-6 and TRBJ1-5; possible D gene TRBD1, 5 bases. The germline gives CDR1 SGHVS, CDR2 FNYEAQ. The CDR3 has 13 amino acids. V was pared by 4 bases and J by 1 base, with 5 bases between. CDR3 in amino acids: CASSWGSNQPQHF. DNA of the CDR3: TGTGCCAGCAGCTGGGGCAGCAATCAGCCCCAGCATTTT.

This chain uses TRBV6-1 with TRBJ2-7, with D unclear. The CDR3 extends over 13 amino acids. The ends were cut back, 2 bases at V and 6 bases at J, with 11 bases in the middle. Germline values: CDR1 MNHNS, CDR2 SASEGT. The CDR3 coding sequence is TGTGCCAGCAGTGAAAGGCAGGCCAGCGAGCAGTACTTC. It translates to CASSERQASEQYF.